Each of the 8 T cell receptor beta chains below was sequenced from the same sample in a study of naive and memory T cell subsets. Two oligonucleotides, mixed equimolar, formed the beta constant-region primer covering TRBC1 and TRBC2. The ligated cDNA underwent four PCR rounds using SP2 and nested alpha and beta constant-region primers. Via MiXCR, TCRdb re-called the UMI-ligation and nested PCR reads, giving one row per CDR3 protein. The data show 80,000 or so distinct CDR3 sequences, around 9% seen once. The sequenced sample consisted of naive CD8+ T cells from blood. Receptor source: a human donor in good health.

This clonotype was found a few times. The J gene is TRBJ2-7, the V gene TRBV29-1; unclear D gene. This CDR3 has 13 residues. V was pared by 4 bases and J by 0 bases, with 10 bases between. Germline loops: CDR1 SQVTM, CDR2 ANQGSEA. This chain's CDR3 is CSVVLGISYEQYF. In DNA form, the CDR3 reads TGCAGCGTTGTGCTAGGGATCTCCTACGAGCAGTACTTC.

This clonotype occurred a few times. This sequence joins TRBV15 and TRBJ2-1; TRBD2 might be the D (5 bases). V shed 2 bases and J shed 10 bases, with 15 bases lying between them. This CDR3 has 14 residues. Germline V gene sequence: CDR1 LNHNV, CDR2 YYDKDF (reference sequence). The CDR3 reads CATSRSGGGGEQFF. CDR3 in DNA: TGTGCCACCAGCAGATCCGGCGGTGGAGGCGAGCAGTTCTTC.

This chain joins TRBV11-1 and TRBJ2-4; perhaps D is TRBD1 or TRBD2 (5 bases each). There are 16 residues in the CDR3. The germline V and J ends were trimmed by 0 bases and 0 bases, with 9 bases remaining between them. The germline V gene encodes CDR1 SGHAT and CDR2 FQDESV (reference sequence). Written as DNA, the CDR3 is TGTGCCAGCAGCTTAGCACCGGGGCCAGCCAAAAACATTCAGTACTTC. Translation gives CASSLAPGPAKNIQYF. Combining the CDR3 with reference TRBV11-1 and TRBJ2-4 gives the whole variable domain EAEVAQSPRYKITEKSQAVAFWCDPISGHATLYWYRQILGQGPELLVQFQDESVVDDSQLPKDRFSAERLKGVDSTLKIQPAELGDSAMYLCASSLAPGPAKNIQYFGAGTRLSVL.

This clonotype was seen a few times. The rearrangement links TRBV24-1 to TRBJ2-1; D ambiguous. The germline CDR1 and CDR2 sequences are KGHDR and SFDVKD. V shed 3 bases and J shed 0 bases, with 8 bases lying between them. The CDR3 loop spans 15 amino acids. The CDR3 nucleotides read TGTGCCACCAGTGATGACGGAGCCTCCTACAATGAGCAGTTCTTC. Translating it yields CATSDDGASYNEQFF.

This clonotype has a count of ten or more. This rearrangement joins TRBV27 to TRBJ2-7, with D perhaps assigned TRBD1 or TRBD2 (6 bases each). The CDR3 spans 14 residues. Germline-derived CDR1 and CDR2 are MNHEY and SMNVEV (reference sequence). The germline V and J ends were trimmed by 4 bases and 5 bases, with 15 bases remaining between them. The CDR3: CASSWGRGRDEQYF. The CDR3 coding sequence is TGTGCCAGCAGTTGGGGCCGGGGGCGCGACGAGCAGTACTTC.

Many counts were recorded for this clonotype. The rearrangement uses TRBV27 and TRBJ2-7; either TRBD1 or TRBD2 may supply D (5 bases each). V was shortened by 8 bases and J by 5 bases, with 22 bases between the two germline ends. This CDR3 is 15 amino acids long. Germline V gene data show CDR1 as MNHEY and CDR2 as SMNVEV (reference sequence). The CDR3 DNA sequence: TGTGCCAGCGGGACCCAACCGGGACCTCTCCACGAGCAGTACTTC. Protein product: CASGTQPGPLHEQYF.

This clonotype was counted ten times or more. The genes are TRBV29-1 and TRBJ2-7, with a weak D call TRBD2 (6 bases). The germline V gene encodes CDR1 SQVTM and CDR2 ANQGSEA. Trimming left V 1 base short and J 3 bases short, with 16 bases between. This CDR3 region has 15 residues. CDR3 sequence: CSVEGTGRTVYEQYF. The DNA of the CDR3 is TGCAGCGTTGAAGGGACGGGGAGGACGGTCTACGAGCAGTACTTC.

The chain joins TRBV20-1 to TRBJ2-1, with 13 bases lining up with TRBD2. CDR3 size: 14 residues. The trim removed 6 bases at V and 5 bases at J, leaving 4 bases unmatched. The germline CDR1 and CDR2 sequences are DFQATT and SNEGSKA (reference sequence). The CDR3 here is CSATLAGGHNEQFF. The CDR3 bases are TGCAGTGCCACACTAGCGGGAGGGCACAATGAGCAGTTCTTC.